One and the same sample provided the 18 T cell receptor beta chains below, sequenced in a study of regulatory T cells in long-lasting Graves disease. Arm-PCR of CDR3 regions and iRepertoire HTBI primers were used to build TCR beta libraries. From the multiplex PCR reads, TCRdb called clonotypes with MiXCR, one entry per CDR3 protein. This sample has approximately 690,000 distinct CDR3 sequences, with approximately 31% found just once. The time point is: persistent/refractory GD, antithyroid drugs over 5 years with positive TRAb. PBMC RNA served as the TCR library source. The sample was peripheral blood mononuclear cells (PBMCs), taken when the disease was refractory, from a patient treated with antithyroid drugs. These receptors all stem from a female donor with Graves disease.

This clonotype has a handful of counts. The chain uses TRBV11-2 and TRBJ2-5; possible D gene TRBD2, 5 bases. CDR1 and CDR2 from the germline V gene are SGHAT and FQNNGV. The V end was cut by 2 bases, the J end by 5 bases, with 9 bases between. The CDR3 is 13 residues long. CDR3 bases: TGTGCCAGCAGCTTACCGGGATCGGAGACCCAGTACTTC. Amino acid sequence: CASSLPGSETQYF.

V gene TRBV28 combines with J gene TRBJ2-3; 8 positions agree with TRBD1. Germline CDR1 and CDR2: MDHEN and SYDVKM. The CDR3 covers 15 residues. Trimming took 3 bases from V and 4 from J; bases not matched to a gene: 6. Here the CDR3 reads CASSLRTGWADTQYF. The DNA for the CDR3 is TGTGCCAGCAGTTTGAGGACAGGGTGGGCAGATACGCAGTATTTT.

On this clonotype itself: A read error may be the cause here, since a much bigger clone is one base away. This chain uses TRBV28 with TRBJ1-4; D is unresolved. This CDR3 has 15 amino acids. Germline V lookup: CDR1 MDHEN, CDR2 SYDVKM. CDR3 coding DNA: TGTGCCAGCGGAGACCGGATAGCAACTAATGTAAAACTGTTTTTT. Translation gives CASGDRIATNVKLFF.

The rearrangement links TRBV19 to TRBJ1-1, with D possibly TRBD1 on 6 matching bases. V lost 5 bases to trimming and J lost 0 bases, with 13 bases between them. Looked up from germline, CDR1 is LNHDA and CDR2 is SQIVND (reference sequence). CDR3 length: 15 amino acids. CDR3 nucleotides: TGTGCCAGTAGTTTCAGGGGCGAGTTGAACACTGAAGCTTTCTTT. The encoded protein is CASSFRGELNTEAFF. The complete variable domain, with remaining parts taken from reference TRBV19 and TRBJ1-1, reads DGGITQSPKYLFRKEGQNVTLSCEQNLNHDAMYWYRQDPGQGLRLIYYSQIVNDFQKGDIAEGYSVSREKKESFPLTVTSAQKNPTAFYLCASSFRGELNTEAFFGQGTRLTVV.

V and J are TRBV12-3 or TRBV12-4 and TRBJ2-1; 10 nucleotides align to TRBD2. The CDR3 contains 17 residues. V was clipped by 6 bases and J by 2 bases; unmatched bases: 10. CDR3 amino acids: CASSKARAGGAYNEQFF. CDR3 nucleotides: TGTGCCAGCAGCAAAGCTAGAGCGGGAGGGGCCTACAATGAGCAGTTCTTC.

The chain couples TRBV18 to TRBJ1-1, with D unclear. Germline values: CDR1 KGHSH, CDR2 LQKENI. This CDR3 is 15 amino acids long. V lost 0 bases and J 2 bases, leaving 10 bases between the germline ends. In nucleotides, the CDR3 is TGTGCCAGCTCACCACCGGGCAGACAAAACACTGAAGCTTTCTTT. It codes for CASSPPGRQNTEAFF. The complete variable domain, with remaining parts taken from reference TRBV18 and TRBJ1-1, reads NAGVMQNPRHLVRRRGQEARLRCSPMKGHSHVYWYRQLPEEGLKFMVYLQKENIIDESGMPKERFSAEFPKEGPSILRIQQVVRGDSAAYFCASSPPGRQNTEAFFGQGTRLTVV.

Many counts were recorded for this clonotype. The rearrangement uses TRBV12-3 or TRBV12-4 and TRBJ1-5; the D is unclear. Trimming took off 1 base at V and 2 bases at J, with 12 bases between the two ends. This CDR3 spans 16 amino acids. CDR3 DNA: TGTGCCAGCAGTTTAGGGGTAGGGCCCCGCAATCAGCCCCAGCATTTT. The encoded protein is CASSLGVGPRNQPQHF.

This chain links TRBV4-1 with TRBJ1-2, with a weak D call TRBD1 (6 bases). Germline V gene sequence: CDR1 MGHRA, CDR2 YSYEKL. Trimming left V 4 bases short and J 6 bases short, with 18 bases between. This CDR3 region has 15 residues. The DNA for the CDR3 is TGCGCCAGCAGCCCCGCGTCGGGGGGGCCGGATGGCTACACCTTC. Its translation is CASSPASGGPDGYTF.

This clonotype showed up many times. The chain uses TRBV11-1 and TRBJ1-1; D perhaps matches TRBD1 (5 bases). Germline assignment: CDR1 SGHAT and CDR2 FQDESV (reference sequence). V lost 5 bases and J lost 4, with 11 bases in between. The CDR3 covers 13 residues. The CDR3 nucleotides read TGTGCCAGCAGCCCGGGACTTCGCACTGAAGCTTTCTTT. This sequence encodes CASSPGLRTEAFF.

This clonotype was detected a few times. The chain joins TRBV12-3 or TRBV12-4 to TRBJ1-1, with D uncertain. The CDR3 runs 16 residues. V lost 6 bases to trimming and J lost 4 bases, with 21 bases between them. The chain's CDR3 is CASSPREWGLGTEAFF. CDR3 DNA sequence: TGTGCCAGCAGCCCAAGAGAGTGGGGTTTAGGCACTGAAGCTTTCTTT.

This rearrangement joins TRBV2 to TRBJ2-5; D ambiguous. CDR3 length: 15 amino acids. V was cut by 1 base and J by 7 bases, with 16 bases left in between. The germline V gene has CDR1 SNHLY and CDR2 FYNNEI. For the CDR3, the DNA is TGTGCCAGCAGTGAAGTAATAGGGTTTTCAGGGACCCAGTACTTC. Its translation: CASSEVIGFSGTQYF.

The chain recombines TRBV7-2 with TRBJ1-4, with 11 nucleotides matching TRBD1. This CDR3 is built from 19 residues. CDR1 is SGHTA, CDR2 FQGNSA, per germline. Trimming cost V 2 bases and J 0 bases; bases outside gene matches: 8. The CDR3 region is CASSLSARTGGSTNEKLFF. The CDR3 DNA reads as TGTGCCAGCAGCTTATCCGCGAGGACAGGGGGCTCAACTAATGAAAAACTGTTTTTT.

V is TRBV20-1 and J is TRBJ1-6; D remains unclear. The ends were cut back, 2 bases at V and 13 bases at J, with 24 bases in the middle. This CDR3 contains 16 residues. The germline CDR1 and CDR2 sequences are DFQATT and SNEGSKA (reference sequence). The CDR3 DNA sequence: TGCAGTGCTAGAAAGGCGGTGGGGATCTCGGAAGCGCCCCTCCACTTT. It encodes CSARKAVGISEAPLHF.

This clonotype was seen only a few times. J is TRBJ2-2 and V is TRBV6-1, with D hard to call. CDR3 size: 12 residues. V lost 8 bases and J lost 4, with 8 bases in between. CDR1 MNHNS and CDR2 SASEGT come from the germline V gene. CDR3 sequence (DNA): TGTGCCAGCCGCCTCCTCACCGGGGAGCTGTTTTTT. Translated: CASRLLTGELFF.

This clonotype was detected a few times. The CDR3, as DNA: TGTGCCAGCAGTTGGCAGGGGAGGGATCAGCCCCAGCATTTT. This translates into CASSWQGRDQPQHF. The V gene is TRBV12-3 or TRBV12-4, the J gene TRBJ1-5; D is perhaps TRBD1 (6 bases). CDR3 length: 14 residues. The ends were cut back, 4 bases at V and 5 bases at J, with 12 bases in the middle.

This clonotype occurred many times. The chain has TRBV28 and TRBJ1-5; D gene ambiguous. CDR1 and CDR2 (germline): MDHEN, SYDVKM. V dropped 3 bases and J dropped 2 bases, with 14 bases sitting between them. CDR3 length equals 16 residues. The CDR3 bases are TGTGCCAGCAGTTTTACGGATCGACTTGGCAATCAGCCCCAGCATTTT. Amino acid sequence: CASSFTDRLGNQPQHF.

The V and J genes are TRBV7-4 and TRBJ2-7, with TRBD1 identical over 10 bases. This CDR3 is built from 15 residues. Germline lookup yields CDR1 SGHVT and CDR2 SQSDAQ. V lost 6 bases and J lost 5; bases outside the gene matches: 10. The CDR3 region is CASRATGTGAHEQYF. The DNA of the CDR3 is TGTGCCAGCAGGGCTACCGGGACAGGGGCCCACGAGCAGTACTTC.

The chain employs TRBV27 and TRBJ1-1; D gene ambiguous. This CDR3 contains 14 residues. Germline V CDR1 and CDR2: MNHEY, SMNVEV (reference sequence). V lost 8 bases and J lost 1, with 14 bases in between. DNA for the CDR3: TGTGCCAGCCTCCGACAAGGGCGGAACACTGAAGCTTTCTTT. It codes for CASLRQGRNTEAFF.